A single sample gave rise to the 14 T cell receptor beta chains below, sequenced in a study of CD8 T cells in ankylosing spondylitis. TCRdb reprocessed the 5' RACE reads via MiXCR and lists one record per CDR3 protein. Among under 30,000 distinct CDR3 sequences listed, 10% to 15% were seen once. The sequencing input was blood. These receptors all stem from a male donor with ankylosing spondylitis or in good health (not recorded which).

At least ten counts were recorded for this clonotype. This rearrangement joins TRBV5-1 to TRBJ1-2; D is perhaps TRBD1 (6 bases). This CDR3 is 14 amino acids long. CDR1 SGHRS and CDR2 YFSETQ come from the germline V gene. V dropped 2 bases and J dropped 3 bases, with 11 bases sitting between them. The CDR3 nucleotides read TGCGCCAGCAGCTTACTCAGGGGAGACTATGGCTACACCTTC. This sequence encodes CASSLLRGDYGYTF.

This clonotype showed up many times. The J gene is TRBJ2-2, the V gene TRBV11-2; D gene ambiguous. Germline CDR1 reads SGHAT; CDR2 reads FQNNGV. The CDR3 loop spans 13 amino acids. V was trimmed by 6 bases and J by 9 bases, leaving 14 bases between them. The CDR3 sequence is CASSPTRAWELFF. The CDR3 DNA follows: TGTGCCAGCAGTCCAACAAGGGCCTGGGAGCTGTTTTTT.

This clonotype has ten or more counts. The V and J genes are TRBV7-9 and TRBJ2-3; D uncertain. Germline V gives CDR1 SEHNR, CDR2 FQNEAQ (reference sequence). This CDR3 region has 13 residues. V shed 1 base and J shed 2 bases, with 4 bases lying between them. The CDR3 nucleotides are TGTGCCAGCAGCTTAGAATACACAGATACGCAGTATTTT. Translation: CASSLEYTDTQYF.

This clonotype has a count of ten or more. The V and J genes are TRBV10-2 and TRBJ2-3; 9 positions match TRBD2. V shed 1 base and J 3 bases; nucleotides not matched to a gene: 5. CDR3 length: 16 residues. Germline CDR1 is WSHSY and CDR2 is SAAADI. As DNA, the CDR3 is TGCGCCAGCAGTGAGTATAGCGGGGGAGCGACAGATACGCAGTATTTT. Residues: CASSEYSGGATDTQYF.

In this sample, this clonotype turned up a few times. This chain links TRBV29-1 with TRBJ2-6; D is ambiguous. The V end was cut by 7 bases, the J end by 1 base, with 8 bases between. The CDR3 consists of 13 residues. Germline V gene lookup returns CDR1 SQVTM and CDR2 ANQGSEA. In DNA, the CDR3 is TGCAGCGCCAGTGGATCTGGGGCCAACGTCCTGACTTTC. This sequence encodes CSASGSGANVLTF. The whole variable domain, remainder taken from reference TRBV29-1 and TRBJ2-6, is SAVISQKPSRDICQRGTSLTIQCQVDSQVTMMFWYRQQPGQSLTLIATANQGSEATYESGFVIDKFPISRPNLTFSTLTVSNMSPEDSSIYLCSASGSGANVLTFGAGSRLTVL.

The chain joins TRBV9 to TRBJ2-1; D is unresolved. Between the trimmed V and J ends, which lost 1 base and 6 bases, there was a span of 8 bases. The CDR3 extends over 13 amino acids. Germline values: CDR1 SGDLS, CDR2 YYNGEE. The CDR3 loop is CASSVSWGNEQFF. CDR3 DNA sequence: TGTGCCAGCAGCGTATCCTGGGGCAATGAGCAGTTCTTC.

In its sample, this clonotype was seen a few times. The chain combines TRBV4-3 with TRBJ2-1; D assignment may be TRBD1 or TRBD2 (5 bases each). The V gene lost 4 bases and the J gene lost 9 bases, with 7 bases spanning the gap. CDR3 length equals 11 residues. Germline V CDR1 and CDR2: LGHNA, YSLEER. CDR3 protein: CASSRGSEQFF. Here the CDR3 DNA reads TGCGCCAGCAGCCGGGGGAGTGAGCAGTTCTTC.

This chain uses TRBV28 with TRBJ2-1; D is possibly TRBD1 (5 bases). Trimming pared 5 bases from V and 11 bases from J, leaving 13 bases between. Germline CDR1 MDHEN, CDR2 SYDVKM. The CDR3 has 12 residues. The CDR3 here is CASSPLGDKQFF. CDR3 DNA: TGTGCCAGCAGTCCATTAGGGGATAAGCAGTTCTTC.

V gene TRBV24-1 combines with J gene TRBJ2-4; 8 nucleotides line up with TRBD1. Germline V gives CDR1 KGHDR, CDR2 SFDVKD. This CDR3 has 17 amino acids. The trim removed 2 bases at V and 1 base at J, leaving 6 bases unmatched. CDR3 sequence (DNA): TGTGCCACCAGTGATTCCGGGACAGGTTACGCCAAAAACATTCAGTACTTC. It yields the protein CATSDSGTGYAKNIQYF.

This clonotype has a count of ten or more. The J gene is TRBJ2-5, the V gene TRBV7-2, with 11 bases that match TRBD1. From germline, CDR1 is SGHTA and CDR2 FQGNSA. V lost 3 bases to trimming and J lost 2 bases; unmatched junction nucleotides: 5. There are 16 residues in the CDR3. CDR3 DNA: TGTGCCAGCAGCTTGGGGGACAGGGGGGGACAAGAGACCCAGTACTTC. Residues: CASSLGDRGGQETQYF.

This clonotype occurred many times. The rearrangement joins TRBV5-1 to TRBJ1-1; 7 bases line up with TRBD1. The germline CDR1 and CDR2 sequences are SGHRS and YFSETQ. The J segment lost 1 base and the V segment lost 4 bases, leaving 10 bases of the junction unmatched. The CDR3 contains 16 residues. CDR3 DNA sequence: TGCGCCAGCAGCCTGACCGGGACAGCCCCGAACACTGAAGCTTTCTTT. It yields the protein CASSLTGTAPNTEAFF. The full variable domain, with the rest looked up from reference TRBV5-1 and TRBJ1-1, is KAGVTQTPRYLIKTRGQQVTLSCSPISGHRSVSWYQQTPGQGLQFLFEYFSETQRNKGNFPGRFSGRQFSNSRSEMNVSTLELGDSALYLCASSLTGTAPNTEAFFGQGTRLTVV.

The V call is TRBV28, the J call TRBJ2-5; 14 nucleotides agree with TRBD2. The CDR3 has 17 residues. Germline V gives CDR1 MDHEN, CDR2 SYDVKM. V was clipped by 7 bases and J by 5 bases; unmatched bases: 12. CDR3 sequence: CASTPPGLAGVAETQYF. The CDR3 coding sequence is TGTGCCAGCACCCCGCCGGGACTAGCGGGGGTTGCGGAGACCCAGTACTTC.

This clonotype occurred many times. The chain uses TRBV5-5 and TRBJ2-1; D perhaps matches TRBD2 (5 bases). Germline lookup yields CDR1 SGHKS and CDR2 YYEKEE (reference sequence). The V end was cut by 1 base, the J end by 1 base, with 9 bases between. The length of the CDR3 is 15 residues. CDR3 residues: CASSLLGVSYNEQFF. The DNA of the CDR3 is TGTGCCAGCAGCTTGTTGGGAGTATCCTACAATGAGCAGTTCTTC. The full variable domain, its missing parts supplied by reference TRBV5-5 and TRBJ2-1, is DAGVTQSPTHLIKTRGQQVTLRCSPISGHKSVSWYQQVLGQGPQFIFQYYEKEERGRGNFPDRFSARQFPNYSSELNVNALLLGDSALYLCASSLLGVSYNEQFFGPGTRLTVL.

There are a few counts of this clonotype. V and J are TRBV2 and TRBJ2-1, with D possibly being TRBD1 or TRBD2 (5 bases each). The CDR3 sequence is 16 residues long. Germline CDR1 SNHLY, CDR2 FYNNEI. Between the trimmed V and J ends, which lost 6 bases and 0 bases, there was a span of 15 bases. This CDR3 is CASRGKGTSSYNEQFF. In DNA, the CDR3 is TGTGCCAGCAGGGGAAAAGGGACGAGCTCCTACAATGAGCAGTTCTTC. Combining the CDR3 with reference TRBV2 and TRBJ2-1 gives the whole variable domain EPEVTQTPSHQVTQMGQEVILRCVPISNHLYFYWYRQILGQKVEFLVSFYNNEISEKSEIFDDQFSVERPDGSNFTLKIRSTKLEDSAMYFCASRGKGTSSYNEQFFGPGTRLTVL.